This T cell receptor beta chain comes out of a study of blood T cell repertoires in COVID-19. The cohort comprised adults aged about 18 to 89 years residing in about two dozen US areas. Assay used: immunoSEQ multiplex PCR; TCRdb lists only in-frame clones, some missing. The sample gives 400,000 or so clones, roughly 90% of which show up once; roughly 2% is in the top ten. What was sequenced was PBMCs or T cells enriched from blood (not recorded which). This receptor was obtained from a woman in her thirties or forties with acute COVID-19.

Here the CDR3 DNA reads TGTGCCAGCAGCCCGGGACAGGTTCCCTACGAGCAGTACTTC. Translated: CASSPGQVPYEQYF. The V gene is TRBV3-1 (or the pseudogene TRBV3-2), the J gene TRBJ2-7; 8 positions match TRBD1. Germline V gene lookup returns CDR1 LGHDT and CDR2 YNNKEL (reference sequence). The CDR3 has 14 residues. J was trimmed by 2 bases and V by 4 bases; bases with no gene match: 4.